This T cell receptor beta chain was retrieved from a study of shared clonotypes between healthy human individuals. The table came from immunoSEQ multiplex PCR; TCRdb's copy has only in-frame clones and leaves some out. In the table there are about 2 million clones, roughly 94% of which are singletons. This CDR3 is built from 18 residues. CDR1 and CDR2 (germline): SGHTA, FQGNSA. V gave up 0 bases and J gave up 0 bases, with 12 bases separating them. The chain carries TRBV7-2 and TRBJ1-6; D remains ambiguous. This receptor was identified in a man aged 18 to 30 in good health. The sequenced sample was naive CD4+ T cells sorted from blood. Subset noted: CD45RA+ positively selected. The CDR3 sequence: CASSLATYVSSYNSPLHF. In nucleotides, the CDR3 is TGTGCCAGCAGCTTAGCTACGTACGTGAGCTCCTATAATTCACCCCTCCACTTT. Using reference TRBV7-2 and TRBJ1-6 for the parts outside the CDR3, the full variable domain is GAGVSQSPSNKVTEKGKDVELRCDPISGHTALYWYRQSLGQGLEFLIYFQGNSAPDKSGLPSDRFSAERTGGSVSTLTIQRTQQEDSAVYLCASSLATYVSSYNSPLHFGNGTRLTVT.